The rows below give T cell receptor beta chains drawn from one sample of a study of cytomegalovirus exposure and HLA in healthy donors. The repertoire was sequenced with immunoSEQ multiplex PCR; TCRdb's copy has only in-frame clones and lacks some. In all, the sample yields roughly 120,000 clones. Material: PBMCs. All receptors come from a man aged 35-49 years in good health and CMV-seropositive. CDR3s include the opening cysteine and the closing phenylalanine or tryptophan. A D gene is named only where the DNA matches it firmly.

v_gene,d_gene,j_gene,CDR3aa,CDR3nt
TRBV7-2,TRBD1,TRBJ2-7,CASSLAGQGKSEQYF,TGTGCCAGCAGCTTAGCGGGACAGGGAAAAAGCGAGCAGTACTTC
TRBV9,NA,TRBJ1-2,CASSVGQAVYGYTF,TGTGCCAGCAGCGTAGGACAGGCGGTCTATGGCTACACCTTC
TRBV28,NA,TRBJ1-4,CASSITGLGEKLFF,TGTGCCAGCAGCATAACAGGGTTGGGTGAAAAACTGTTTTTT
TRBV28,NA,TRBJ2-7,CASTTGSYEQYF,TGTGCCAGCACCACCGGCTCCTACGAGCAGTACTTC
TRBV28,TRBD1,TRBJ1-5,CASRRDSQRRQPQHF,TGTGCCAGCCGACGGGACAGTCAAAGGCGTCAGCCCCAGCATTTT
TRBV5-1,NA,TRBJ1-4,CASSLESGWEKLFF,TGCGCCAGCAGCTTGGAGTCAGGGTGGGAAAAACTGTTTTTT
TRBV6-5,NA,TRBJ1-2,CASSPGIGNYGYTF,TGTGCCAGCAGTCCCGGGATTGGGAACTATGGCTACACCTTC
TRBV7-2,NA,TRBJ2-5,CASIKTAGRLQYF,TGTGCCAGCATAAAGACAGCGGGCCGGCTCCAGTACTTC
TRBV15,NA,TRBJ2-7,CATSRGASYEQYF,TGTGCCACCAGCAGGGGGGCCTCCTACGAGCAGTACTTC
TRBV29-1,TRBD2,TRBJ2-1,CSVEDPKASGSSSYNEQFF,TGCAGCGTTGAAGATCCCAAAGCTAGCGGGAGTAGCTCCTACAATGAGCAGTTCTTC
TRBV5-4,TRBD2,TRBJ2-2,CASSLAGLAGATGELFF,TGTGCCAGCAGCTTGGCGGGACTAGCGGGAGCCACCGGGGAGCTGTTTTTT